Shown below are 23 T cell receptor beta chains from a single sample sequenced in a study of T cells after yellow fever vaccination. TCRdb re-called the 5' RACE reads with MiXCR, one entry per CDR3 protein. The sample records fewer than 400,000 distinct CDR3 sequences, 6.2% being singletons. The sample was PBMCs, taken 5 days after the yellow fever booster vaccination. These receptor sequences come from a man between 25 and 39 years old who received the YFV17D yellow fever vaccine.

This clonotype was picked up a small number of times. One end of the junction varies from germline; a read error may be responsible. V is TRBV7-7 and J is TRBJ2-5, with 9 bases identical to TRBD1. The CDR3 consists of 16 residues. CDR1 is SSHAT, CDR2 FNYEAQ, per germline (reference sequence). The CDR3 coding sequence is TGTGCTAGCAGCCGGGACAGGGCAGGGTACCAAGAGACCCAGTACTTC. It translates to CASSRDRAGYQETQYF.

The chain uses TRBV5-1 and TRBJ1-1; no clear D. CDR3 length: 14 amino acids. V lost 1 base and J 0 bases, leaving 7 bases between the germline ends. Germline loops: CDR1 SGHRS, CDR2 YFSETQ. As DNA, the CDR3 is TGCGCCAGCAGCTTGCAGCTAATGAACACTGAAGCTTTCTTT. Protein: CASSLQLMNTEAFF.

This clonotype was counted a few times. The genes are TRBV20-1 and TRBJ2-7, with D perhaps matching TRBD1 or TRBD2 (5 bases each). The CDR3 extends over 11 amino acids. Germline loops: CDR1 DFQATT, CDR2 SNEGSKA (reference sequence). V was cut by 5 bases and J by 3 bases, with 8 bases left in between. The CDR3 loop reads CSAPGLYEQYF. The CDR3 nucleotides read TGCAGTGCTCCGGGGCTCTACGAGCAGTACTTC.

This clonotype was found a few times. The chain couples TRBV3-1 to TRBJ2-2; tentative D call: TRBD1 (6 bases). This CDR3 has 16 amino acids. Germline CDR1 and CDR2: LGHDT and YNNKEL (reference sequence). V lost 4 bases and J 1 base, leaving 13 bases between the germline ends. DNA of the CDR3: TGTGCCAGCAGCCCCTACAGGGCCCGGAACACCGGGGAGCTGTTTTTT. It translates to CASSPYRARNTGELFF.

This clonotype was found many times. CDR3 DNA: TGTGCCAGCAGCTTGGACAGATACACCGGGGAGCTGTTTTTT. As protein: CASSLDRYTGELFF. The V and J genes are TRBV5-6 and TRBJ2-2; D call uncertain. Between the trimmed V and J ends, which lost 0 bases and 3 bases, there was a span of 6 bases. CDR1 is SGHDT, CDR2 YYEEEE, per germline. CDR3 length: 14 residues.

This clonotype was found many times. V gene TRBV20-1 combines with J gene TRBJ2-7, with 14 nucleotides matching TRBD2. CDR1 DFQATT and CDR2 SNEGSKA come from the germline V gene (reference sequence). Germline trimming cut 6 bases from V and 12 bases from J; bases unmatched to any gene: 10. There are 13 residues in the CDR3. The CDR3 sequence is CSASGTSGRPLYF. The DNA for the CDR3 is TGCAGTGCCTCCGGGACTAGCGGGAGACCGTTGTACTTC.

This clonotype was picked up a small number of times. This chain joins TRBV5-4 and TRBJ2-5; tentatively, D is TRBD2 (5 bases). Deletions cut 4 bases from V and 3 bases from J, with 10 bases between. Germline V gene sequence: CDR1 SGHNT, CDR2 YYREEE (reference sequence). The CDR3 totals 13 residues. CDR3: CASSPPGKETQYF. CDR3 coding DNA: TGTGCCAGCAGCCCCCCGGGAAAAGAGACCCAGTACTTC.

This clonotype was seen repeatedly, ten times or more. The rearrangement joins TRBV6-5 to TRBJ2-5; D uncertain. Germline V CDR1 and CDR2: MNHEY, SVGAGI. CDR3 length equals 13 residues. V lost 6 bases and J 1 base, leaving 9 bases between the germline ends. As DNA, the CDR3 is TGTGCCAGCAGAAGACTCCCCCAAGAGACCCAGTACTTC. Translated, it gives CASRRLPQETQYF.

This clonotype was counted ten times or more. J is TRBJ2-1 and V is TRBV20-1; D is unclear. The CDR3 contains 11 residues. Germline V gives CDR1 DFQATT, CDR2 SNEGSKA (reference sequence). The CDR3 DNA follows: TGCAGCCCTCGCTCCATCCGTGAGCAGTTCTTC. It codes for CSPRSIREQFF.

This clonotype was recorded a few times. The V and J genes are TRBV19 and TRBJ2-7; possible D gene TRBD1, 7 bases. This CDR3 spans 14 amino acids. Germline CDR1 reads LNHDA; CDR2 reads SQIVND (reference sequence). V lost 3 bases and J lost 4, with 13 bases in between. The CDR3: CASSMQGGEYEQYF. The CDR3 nucleotides read TGTGCCAGTAGTATGCAGGGGGGAGAATACGAGCAGTACTTC.

This clonotype has just a few counts. The gene calls are TRBV5-4 and TRBJ1-2; perhaps TRBD1 as D (6 bases). CDR1 and CDR2 (germline): SGHNT, YYREEE (reference sequence). With 4 bases removed from V and 4 bases from J, the gap between germline ends came to 17 bases. CDR3 length equals 15 residues. The CDR3: CASSPKGQKGYGYTF. CDR3 in DNA: TGTGCCAGCAGCCCGAAAGGACAGAAAGGCTATGGCTACACCTTC.

This clonotype showed up many times. CDR3 sequence: CASSFDIYEQYF. The CDR3 coding sequence is TGTGCCAGCAGTTTTGACATCTACGAGCAGTACTTC. The chain links TRBV28 to TRBJ2-7; D is unclear. The length of the CDR3 is 12 residues. The V gene's germline CDR1 is MDHEN and CDR2 SYDVKM. The V end was cut by 3 bases, the J end by 3 bases, with 6 bases between.

V usage is TRBV20-1 and J usage is TRBJ2-1; D unresolved. The CDR3 spans 13 residues. From germline, CDR1 is DFQATT and CDR2 SNEGSKA (reference sequence). V was pared by 6 bases and J by 2 bases, with 11 bases between. The CDR3 nucleotides are TGCAGTGCCCTACTAAACCCCTACAATGAGCAGTTCTTC. Amino acids: CSALLNPYNEQFF.

Many counts were recorded for this clonotype. The chain joins TRBV6-2 or TRBV6-3 to TRBJ2-5; 7 positions agree with TRBD1. With V trimmed by 5 bases and J by 3 bases, 12 bases remained unmatched. The CDR3 runs 16 residues. Germline assignment: CDR1 MNHEY and CDR2 SVGEGT. This CDR3 is CASSGNDRALEETQYF. The CDR3 nucleotides read TGTGCCAGCAGTGGTAATGACAGGGCCCTCGAAGAGACCCAGTACTTC.

The V and J genes are TRBV20-1 and TRBJ2-4; TRBD2 agrees at 12 bases. CDR1 and CDR2 from the germline V gene are DFQATT and SNEGSKA (reference sequence). The CDR3 runs 21 residues. The V segment lost 1 base and the J segment 3 bases; nucleotides outside the gene matches: 19. The CDR3 loop reads CSARVPGLAGDPAYIKNIQYF. CDR3 nucleotides: TGCAGTGCTAGAGTGCCGGGACTAGCGGGCGACCCCGCTTATATCAAAAACATTCAGTACTTC.

This clonotype was counted only a few times. CDR3 in DNA: TGTGCCAGTAGTACCCGGGTAGGGAACTACGAGCAGTACTTC. Residues: CASSTRVGNYEQYF. The rearrangement links TRBV19 to TRBJ2-7; D ambiguous. This CDR3 comprises 14 residues. Between the trimmed V and J ends, which lost 4 bases and 3 bases, there was a span of 13 bases. Per the germline V gene, CDR1 is LNHDA and CDR2 is SQIVND (reference sequence).

This clonotype was counted between two and nine times. This rearrangement joins TRBV5-1 to TRBJ2-7, with TRBD1 identical over 7 bases. J was trimmed by 1 base and V by 5 bases; bases with no gene match: 9. The CDR3 runs to 15 residues. Germline loops: CDR1 SGHRS, CDR2 YFSETQ. The CDR3 reads CASSSTSRGSYEQYF. Written as DNA, the CDR3 is TGCGCCAGCAGTTCCACATCCAGGGGGTCCTACGAGCAGTACTTC.

This clonotype was recorded many times. The rearrangement links TRBV20-1 to TRBJ2-7; D uncertain. Germline CDR1 DFQATT, CDR2 SNEGSKA (reference sequence). The CDR3 is made up of 13 amino acids. Trimming removed 2 bases from V and 3 bases from J, with 11 bases in between. CDR3 sequence (DNA): TGCAGTGCTAGACCCACCGTAGGCTACGAGCAGTACTTC. Protein: CSARPTVGYEQYF.

The rearrangement links TRBV6-2 or TRBV6-3 to TRBJ2-2; weak D call: TRBD1 (6 bases). The CDR3 runs 13 residues. Trimming cost V 6 bases and J 5 bases, with 10 bases left between them. Looked up from germline, CDR1 is MNHEY and CDR2 is SVGEGT. The CDR3 spells CASRGHKTGELFF. DNA for the CDR3: TGTGCCAGCAGGGGACATAAAACCGGGGAGCTGTTTTTT.

The rearrangement uses TRBV5-4 and TRBJ1-1; TRBD1 matches 7 bases. The CDR3 sequence is 14 residues long. Trimming removed 4 bases from V and 3 bases from J; junction bases left unmatched: 6. The germline CDR1 and CDR2 sequences are SGHNT and YYREEE (reference sequence). The CDR3 region has the DNA TGTGCCAGCAGCGGATTCAGGGGGGACACTGAAGCTTTCTTT. The encoded protein is CASSGFRGDTEAFF.

This clonotype turned up a few times. The chain joins TRBV27 to TRBJ2-7; TRBD1 might be the D (6 bases). The ends were cut back, 5 bases at V and 1 base at J, with 15 bases in the middle. This CDR3 region has 15 residues. Germline CDR1 and CDR2: MNHEY and SMNVEV (reference sequence). The CDR3 loop reads CASSPPGQESYEQYF. The CDR3 nucleotides are TGTGCCAGCAGTCCTCCGGGACAAGAATCCTACGAGCAGTACTTC.

This clonotype was recorded many times. The V and J genes are TRBV19 and TRBJ1-1, with TRBD1 as a possible D gene (5 bases). This CDR3 contains 12 residues. Trimming removed 7 bases at V and 3 bases at J, with 9 bases between. The germline V gene has CDR1 LNHDA and CDR2 SQIVND (reference sequence). This chain's CDR3 is CASISGDTEAFF. In nucleotides, the CDR3 is TGTGCCAGTATTTCGGGGGACACTGAAGCTTTCTTT.

The CDR3 DNA follows: TGCGCCAGCAGCCACCGGGCCGGGACTAGCGATCCCGGGGGTTGGAATGAGCAGTTCTTC. It yields the protein CASSHRAGTSDPGGWNEQFF. J is TRBJ2-1 and V is TRBV5-1; the match to TRBD2 covers 10 bases. From germline, CDR1 is SGHRS and CDR2 YFSETQ. This CDR3 is 20 amino acids long. With 4 bases clipped from V and 7 bases from J, the junction kept 23 bases outside the gene matches.